This TCR beta chain came from a study of technical replicates of blood from several donors. Germline CDR1 SGHNT, CDR2 YENEEA. V was pared by 4 bases and J by 12 bases, with 16 bases between. The CDR3 contains 13 residues. In this sample, this clone turned up once. Clones were read by immunoSEQ multiplex PCR, and TCRdb kept only the in-frame ones, dropping some. The sample includes around 76,000 clones, 75% to 95% seen only once; the top ten take under 0.3%. The receptor's source is a human donor in good health. The gene calls are TRBV11-3 and TRBJ2-1; D ambiguous. Material: T cells isolated from PBMCs. CDR3 sequence reads: CASSSRVGHPQFF. The CDR3, as DNA: TGTGCCAGCAGCTCTCGAGTGGGCCATCCGCAGTTCTTC.